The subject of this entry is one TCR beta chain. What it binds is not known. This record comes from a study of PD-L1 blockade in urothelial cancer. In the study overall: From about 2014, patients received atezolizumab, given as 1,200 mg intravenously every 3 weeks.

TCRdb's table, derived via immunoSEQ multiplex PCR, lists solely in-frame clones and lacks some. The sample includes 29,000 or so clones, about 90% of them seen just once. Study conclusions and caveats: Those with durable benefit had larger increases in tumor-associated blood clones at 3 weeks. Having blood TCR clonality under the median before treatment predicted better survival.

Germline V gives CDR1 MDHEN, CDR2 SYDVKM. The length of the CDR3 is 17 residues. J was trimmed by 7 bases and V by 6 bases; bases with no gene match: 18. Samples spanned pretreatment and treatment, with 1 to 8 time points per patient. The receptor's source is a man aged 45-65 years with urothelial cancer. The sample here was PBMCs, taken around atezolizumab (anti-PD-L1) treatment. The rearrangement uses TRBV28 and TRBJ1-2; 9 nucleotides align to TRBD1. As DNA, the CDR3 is TGTGCCAGCAGAAGAGGACAGGGGACAACCCCCTCCGGTGGCTACACCTTC. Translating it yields CASRRGQGTTPSGGYTF.